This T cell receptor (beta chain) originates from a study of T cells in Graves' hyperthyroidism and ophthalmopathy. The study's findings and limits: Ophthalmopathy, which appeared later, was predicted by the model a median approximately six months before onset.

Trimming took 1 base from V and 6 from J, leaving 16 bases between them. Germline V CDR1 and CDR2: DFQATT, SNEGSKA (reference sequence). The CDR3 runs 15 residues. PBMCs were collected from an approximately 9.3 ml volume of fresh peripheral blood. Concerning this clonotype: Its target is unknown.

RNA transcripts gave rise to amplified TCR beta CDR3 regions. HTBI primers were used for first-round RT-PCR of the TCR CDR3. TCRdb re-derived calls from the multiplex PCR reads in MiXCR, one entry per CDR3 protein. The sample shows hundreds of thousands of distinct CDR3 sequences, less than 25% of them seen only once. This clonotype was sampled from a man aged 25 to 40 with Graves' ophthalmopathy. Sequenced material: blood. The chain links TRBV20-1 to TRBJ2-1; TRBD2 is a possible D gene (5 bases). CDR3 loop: CSARVGEFPPNEQFF. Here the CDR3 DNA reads TGCAGTGCTAGAGTCGGGGAATTCCCCCCCAATGAGCAGTTCTTC.